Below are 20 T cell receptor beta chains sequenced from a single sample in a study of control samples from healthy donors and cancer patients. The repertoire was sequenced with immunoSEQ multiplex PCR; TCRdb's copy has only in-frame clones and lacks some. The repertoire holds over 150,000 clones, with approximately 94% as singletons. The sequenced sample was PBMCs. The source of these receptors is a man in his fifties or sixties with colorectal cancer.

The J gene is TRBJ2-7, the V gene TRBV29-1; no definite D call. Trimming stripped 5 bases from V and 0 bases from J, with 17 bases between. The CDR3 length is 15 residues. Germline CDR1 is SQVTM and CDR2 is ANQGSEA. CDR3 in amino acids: CSVTVKGRSSYEQYF. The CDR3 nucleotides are TGCAGCGTTACAGTGAAGGGAAGGTCCTCCTACGAGCAGTACTTC.

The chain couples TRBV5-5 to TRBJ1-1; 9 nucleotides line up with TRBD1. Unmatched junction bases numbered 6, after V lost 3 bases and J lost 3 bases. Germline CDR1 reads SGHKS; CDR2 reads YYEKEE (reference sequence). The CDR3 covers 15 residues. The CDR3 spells CASSSTGGRYTEAFF. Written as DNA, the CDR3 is TGTGCCAGCAGCTCCACAGGGGGCCGCTACACTGAAGCTTTCTTT. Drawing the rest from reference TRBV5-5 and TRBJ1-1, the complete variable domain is DAGVTQSPTHLIKTRGQQVTLRCSPISGHKSVSWYQQVLGQGPQFIFQYYEKEERGRGNFPDRFSARQFPNYSSELNVNALLLGDSALYLCASSSTGGRYTEAFFGQGTRLTVV.

The chain's CDR3 is CASSLEGGNQPQHF. DNA of the CDR3: TGTGCCAGCAGCTTAGAAGGGGGTAATCAGCCCCAGCATTTT. The J gene is TRBJ1-5, the V gene TRBV7-9; possibly TRBD1 for D (6 bases). CDR3 length equals 14 residues. The germline V gene encodes CDR1 SEHNR and CDR2 FQNEAQ (reference sequence). Between the trimmed V and J ends, which lost 1 base and 4 bases, there was a span of 8 bases.

CDR3 region: CASRLGASNTEAFF. The CDR3 bases are TGCGCCAGCAGACTTGGGGCCTCGAACACTGAAGCTTTCTTT. The chain joins TRBV5-1 to TRBJ1-1; D possibly corresponds to TRBD1 (5 bases). V lost 5 bases and J lost 1, with 12 bases in between. This CDR3 comprises 14 residues. CDR1 is SGHRS, CDR2 YFSETQ, per germline.

For the CDR3, the DNA is TGTGCCAGCAGCTTGCGGGGGGATGTGGGCTATGGCTACACCTTC. Translated: CASSLRGDVGYGYTF. The V gene is TRBV7-2, the J gene TRBJ1-2, with a possible D match to TRBD1 (5 bases). Germline CDR1 and CDR2: SGHTA and FQGNSA. The CDR3 has 15 residues. V was pared by 3 bases and J by 4 bases, with 15 bases between.

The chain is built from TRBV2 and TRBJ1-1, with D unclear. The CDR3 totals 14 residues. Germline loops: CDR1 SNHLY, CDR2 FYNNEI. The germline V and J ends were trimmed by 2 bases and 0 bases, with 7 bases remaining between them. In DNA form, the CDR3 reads TGTGCCAGCAGTGAATGGGAGATGAACACTGAAGCTTTCTTT. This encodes CASSEWEMNTEAFF.

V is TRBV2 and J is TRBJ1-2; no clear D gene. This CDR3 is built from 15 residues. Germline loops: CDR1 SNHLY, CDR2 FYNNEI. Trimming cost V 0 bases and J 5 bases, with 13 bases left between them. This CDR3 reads CASSEAKAELYGYTF. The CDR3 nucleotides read TGTGCCAGCAGTGAAGCCAAGGCAGAATTGTATGGCTACACCTTC.

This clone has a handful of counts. The CDR3 reads CASSLWGGGEQYF. Written as DNA, the CDR3 is TGTGCCAGCAGCTTGTGGGGGGGCGGCGAGCAGTACTTC. This chain uses TRBV5-6 with TRBJ2-7, with TRBD2 as a possible D gene (7 bases). CDR1 and CDR2 from the germline V gene are SGHDT and YYEEEE. This CDR3 is built from 13 residues. Trimming pared 1 base from V and 6 bases from J, leaving 11 bases between.

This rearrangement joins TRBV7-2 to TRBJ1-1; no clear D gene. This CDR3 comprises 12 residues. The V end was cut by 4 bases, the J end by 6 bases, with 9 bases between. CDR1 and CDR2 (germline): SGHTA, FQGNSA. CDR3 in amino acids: CASSSFGAEAFF. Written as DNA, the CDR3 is TGTGCCAGCAGCTCCTTTGGTGCTGAAGCTTTCTTT.

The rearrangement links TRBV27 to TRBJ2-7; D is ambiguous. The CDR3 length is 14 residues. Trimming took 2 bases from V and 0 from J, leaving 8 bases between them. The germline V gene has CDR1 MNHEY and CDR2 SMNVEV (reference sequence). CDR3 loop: CASSLNTISYEQYF. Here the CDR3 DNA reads TGTGCCAGCAGTTTAAACACTATCTCCTACGAGCAGTACTTC.

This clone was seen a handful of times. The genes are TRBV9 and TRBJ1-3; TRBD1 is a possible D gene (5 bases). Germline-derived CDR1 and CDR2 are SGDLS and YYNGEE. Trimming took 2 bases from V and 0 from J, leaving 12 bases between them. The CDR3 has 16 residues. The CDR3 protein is CASSVGGEASGNTIYF. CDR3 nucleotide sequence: TGTGCCAGCAGCGTCGGAGGGGAAGCCTCTGGAAACACCATATATTTT.

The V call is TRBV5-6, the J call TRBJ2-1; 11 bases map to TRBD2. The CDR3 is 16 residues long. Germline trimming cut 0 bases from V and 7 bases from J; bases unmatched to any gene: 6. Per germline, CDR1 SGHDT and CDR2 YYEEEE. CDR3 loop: CASSLGSGGAVNEQFF. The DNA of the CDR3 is TGTGCCAGCAGCTTGGGTAGCGGGGGGGCGGTAAATGAGCAGTTCTTC.

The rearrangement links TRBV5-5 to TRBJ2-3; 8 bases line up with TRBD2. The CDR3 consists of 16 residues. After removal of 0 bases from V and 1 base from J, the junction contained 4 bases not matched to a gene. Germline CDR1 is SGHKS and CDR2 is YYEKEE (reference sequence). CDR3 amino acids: CASSLARRGGTDTQYF. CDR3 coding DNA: TGTGCCAGCAGCTTGGCTCGGCGGGGGGGCACAGATACGCAGTATTTT.

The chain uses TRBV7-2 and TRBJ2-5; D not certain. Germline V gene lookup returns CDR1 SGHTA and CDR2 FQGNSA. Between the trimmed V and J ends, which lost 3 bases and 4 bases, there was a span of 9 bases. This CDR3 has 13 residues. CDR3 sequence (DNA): TGTGCCAGCAGCTTCCCCATGGGAGAGACCCAGTACTTC. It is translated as CASSFPMGETQYF. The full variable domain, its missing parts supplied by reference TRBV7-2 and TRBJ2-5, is GAGVSQSPSNKVTEKGKDVELRCDPISGHTALYWYRQSLGQGLEFLIYFQGNSAPDKSGLPSDRFSAERTGGSVSTLTIQRTQQEDSAVYLCASSFPMGETQYFGPGTRLLVL.

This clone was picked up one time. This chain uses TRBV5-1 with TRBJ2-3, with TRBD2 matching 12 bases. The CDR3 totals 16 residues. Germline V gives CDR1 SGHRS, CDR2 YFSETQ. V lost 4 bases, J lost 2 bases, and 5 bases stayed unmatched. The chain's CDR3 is CASSPGLAGTTDTQYF. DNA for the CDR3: TGCGCCAGCAGCCCTGGACTAGCGGGGACCACAGATACGCAGTATTTT.

CDR3 in DNA: TGTGCCACCAGTGATGAGGGGACAGGAGGCTACACCTTC. Residues: CATSDEGTGGYTF. V usage is TRBV24-1 and J usage is TRBJ1-2; 8 bases are a match to TRBD1. The CDR3 runs to 13 residues. Germline values: CDR1 KGHDR, CDR2 SFDVKD. J was trimmed by 8 bases and V by 3 bases; bases with no gene match: 4.

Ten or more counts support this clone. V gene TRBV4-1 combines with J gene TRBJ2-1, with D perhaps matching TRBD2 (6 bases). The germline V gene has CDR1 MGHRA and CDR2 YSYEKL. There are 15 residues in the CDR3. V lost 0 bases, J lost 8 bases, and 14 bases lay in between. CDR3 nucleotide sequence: TGCGCCAGCAGCCAAGATGTCGTGCGGGACGATGAGCAGTTCTTC. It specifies CASSQDVVRDDEQFF.

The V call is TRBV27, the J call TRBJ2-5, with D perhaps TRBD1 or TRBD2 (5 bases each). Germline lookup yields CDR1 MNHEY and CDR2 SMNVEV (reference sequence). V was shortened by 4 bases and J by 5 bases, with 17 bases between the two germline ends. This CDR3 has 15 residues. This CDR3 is CASSSGSGAGETQYF. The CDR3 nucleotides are TGTGCCAGCAGTTCGGGAAGTGGGGCAGGGGAGACCCAGTACTTC.

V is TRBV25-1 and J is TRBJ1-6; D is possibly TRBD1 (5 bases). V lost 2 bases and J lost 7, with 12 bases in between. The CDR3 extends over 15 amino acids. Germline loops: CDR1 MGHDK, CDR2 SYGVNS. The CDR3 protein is CASSEELGGNSPLHF. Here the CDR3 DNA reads TGTGCCAGCAGTGAAGAGTTGGGGGGGAATTCACCCCTCCACTTT.

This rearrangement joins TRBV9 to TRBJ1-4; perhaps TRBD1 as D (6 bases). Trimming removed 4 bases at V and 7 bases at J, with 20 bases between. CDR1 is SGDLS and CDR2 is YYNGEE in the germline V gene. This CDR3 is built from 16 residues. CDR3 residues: CASSTTGGGSGEKLFF. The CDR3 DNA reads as TGTGCCAGCAGCACGACGGGAGGGGGGTCGGGTGAAAAACTGTTTTTT. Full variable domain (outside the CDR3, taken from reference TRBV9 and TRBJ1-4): DSGVTQTPKHLITATGQRVTLRCSPRSGDLSVYWYQQSLDQGLQFLIQYYNGEERAKGNILERFSAQQFPDLHSELNLSSLELGDSALYFCASSTTGGGSGEKLFFGSGTQLSVL.